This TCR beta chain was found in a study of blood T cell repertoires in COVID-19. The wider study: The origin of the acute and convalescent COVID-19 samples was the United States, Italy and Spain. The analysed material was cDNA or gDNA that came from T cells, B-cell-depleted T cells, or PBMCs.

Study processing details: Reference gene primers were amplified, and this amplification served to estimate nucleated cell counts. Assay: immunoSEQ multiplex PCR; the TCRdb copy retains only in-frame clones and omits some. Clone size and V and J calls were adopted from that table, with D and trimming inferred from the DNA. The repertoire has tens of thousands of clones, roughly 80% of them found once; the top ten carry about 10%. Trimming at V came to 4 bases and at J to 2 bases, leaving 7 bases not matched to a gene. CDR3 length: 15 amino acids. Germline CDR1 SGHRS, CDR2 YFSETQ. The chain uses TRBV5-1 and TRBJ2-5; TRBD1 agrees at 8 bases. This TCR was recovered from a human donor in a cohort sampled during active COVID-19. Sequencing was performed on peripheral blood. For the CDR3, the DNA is TGCGCCAGCAGCCGGTTAACAGGGGGTCAAGAGACCCAGTACTTC. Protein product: CASSRLTGGQETQYF.